This is a list of T cell receptor beta chains from one sample in a study of blood T cell repertoires in COVID-19. Generated by immunoSEQ multiplex PCR, the TCRdb table keeps only in-frame clones and is missing some. The sample lists around 160,000 clones; over 70% were seen once. What was sequenced was PBMCs or T cells enriched from blood (not recorded which). The receptors were sampled from a woman in her fifties or sixties who had recovered from COVID-19. Both conserved end residues are part of each CDR3. The D gene is left open where the match is weak. Rows give clone size only sometimes, using once, few, many, or a class for an expanded clone.

d_call	v_call	clone_size	j_call	cdr3_aa	cdr3_nt
.	TRBV7-2	few	TRBJ1-5	CASSLQHTGEQPQHF	TGTGCCAGCAGCCTCCAGCACACAGGAGAACAGCCCCAGCATTTT
TRBD1	TRBV29-1	.	TRBJ2-5	CSVEAPGQGLLETQYF	TGCAGCGTCGAGGCTCCGGGACAGGGTTTGTTGGAGACCCAGTACTTC
.	TRBV7-9	.	TRBJ1-4	CASSQTTWAGNEKLFF	TGTGCCAGCAGCCAAACGACGTGGGCGGGTAATGAAAAACTGTTTTTT
TRBD2	TRBV3-1/TRBV3-2	.	TRBJ2-3	CASSPQSGGPLTDTQYF	TGTGCCAGCAGCCCCCAGAGCGGGGGCCCCCTCACAGATACGCAGTATTTT
TRBD1	TRBV27	.	TRBJ1-1	CASGNRGDTEAFF	TGTGCCAGCGGAAACAGGGGCGACACTGAAGCTTTCTTT
.	TRBV4-2	.	TRBJ2-2	CASSQDRRRGTIGELFF	TGTGCCAGCAGCCAAGATCGAAGGCGGGGGACAATCGGGGAGCTGTTTTTT
TRBD2	TRBV7-2	.	TRBJ2-3	CASSYSGRAGVDTQYF	TGTGCCAGCAGTTATAGCGGGAGGGCCGGGGTAGATACGCAGTATTTT
TRBD1	TRBV6-5	.	TRBJ1-2	CASTRQGWGYTF	TGTGCCAGCACCCGACAGGGCTGGGGCTACACCTTC
.	TRBV6-6	.	TRBJ1-3	CASSGGVTGNTIYF	TGTGCCAGCAGTGGGGGGGTAACTGGAAACACCATATATTTT
TRBD2	TRBV30	.	TRBJ2-5	CAWSVGSGRGQETQYF	TGTGCCTGGAGTGTAGGTAGCGGGAGGGGCCAAGAGACCCAGTACTTC
TRBD2	TRBV19	few	TRBJ2-2	CASSPSGVNTGELFF	TGTGCCAGTAGTCCTAGCGGGGTGAACACCGGGGAGCTGTTTTTT
.	TRBV19	.	TRBJ2-2	CASSIGLYTGELFF	TGTGCCAGTAGTATCGGACTGTACACCGGGGAGCTGTTTTTT
.	TRBV6-2/TRBV6-3	.	TRBJ2-7	CASSIGSGLGIYEQYF	TGTGCCAGCAGTATCGGTAGCGGACTTGGGATCTACGAGCAGTACTTC
.	TRBV6-5	.	TRBJ2-7	CASTPSSPYEQYF	TGTGCCAGCACCCCTAGCAGCCCGTACGAGCAGTACTTC
.	TRBV30	once	TRBJ2-2	CAWSVRQITGELFF	TGTGCCTGGAGTGTACGTCAGATTACCGGGGAGCTGTTTTTT
TRBD1	TRBV2	.	TRBJ1-1	CVGGAERTEAFF	TGTGTAGGGGGCGCGGAACGCACTGAAGCTTTCTTT
.	TRBV30	.	TRBJ1-3	CAWSMAGKPGNTIYF	TGTGCCTGGAGTATGGCAGGGAAACCTGGAAACACCATATATTTT
TRBD1	TRBV5-1	.	TRBJ1-2	CASSFNRGRGYGYTF	TGCGCCAGCAGCTTCAACAGGGGGCGAGGCTATGGCTACACCTTC
.	TRBV30	.	TRBJ1-1	CAWSPQVTEAFF	TGTGCCTGGAGCCCCCAGGTGACTGAAGCTTTCTTT
TRBD1	TRBV6-1	.	TRBJ1-6	CASSESRDRANSPLHF	TGTGCCAGCAGTGAAAGCCGGGACAGGGCGAATTCACCCCTCCACTTT
.	TRBV30	.	TRBJ1-2	CAWTVGGNYGYTF	TGTGCCTGGACCGTGGGGGGAAACTATGGCTACACCTTC
.	TRBV2	.	TRBJ1-2	CASSDSRLYGYTF	TGTGCCAGCAGTGACTCCAGACTCTATGGCTACACCTTC
TRBD2	TRBV9	.	TRBJ2-1	CASSRGLAAASNEQFF	TGTGCCAGCAGCAGGGGACTAGCGGCGGCTAGCAATGAGCAGTTCTTC
TRBD1	TRBV7-3	.	TRBJ1-1	CASSLGTGVGAFF	TGTGCCAGCAGCTTAGGGACAGGGGTAGGAGCTTTCTTT
.	TRBV4-1	.	TRBJ2-3	CASSQVTAKATDTQYF	TGCGCCAGCAGCCAAGTTACAGCCAAGGCCACAGATACGCAGTATTTT
.	TRBV29-1	.	TRBJ2-7	CSVVWQGGSYEQYF	TGCAGCGTTGTGTGGCAGGGTGGCTCCTACGAGCAGTACTTC
TRBD2	TRBV27	.	TRBJ2-1	CASSLVPPGERETDEQFF	TGTGCCAGCAGTTTGGTCCCGCCGGGAGAGCGGGAGACGGATGAGCAGTTCTTC
.	TRBV28	.	TRBJ2-5	CASSGLWETQYF	TGTGCCAGCAGTGGACTCTGGGAGACCCAGTACTTC
.	TRBV5-1	.	TRBJ1-2	CASSFTETAYGYTF	TGCGCCAGCAGCTTCACCGAGACAGCCTATGGCTACACCTTC
.	TRBV27	.	TRBJ1-2	CASSLSYGQYYGYTF	TGTGCCAGCAGTTTAAGTTATGGCCAGTACTATGGCTACACCTTC
.	TRBV18	.	TRBJ1-2	CASSPPGRRGDYGYTF	TGTGCCAGCTCACCACCTGGGAGGAGGGGTGACTATGGCTACACCTTC
TRBD1	TRBV15	.	TRBJ1-2	CATRDRAGLAGGYTF	TGTGCCACCCGGGACAGGGCGGGCCTGGCGGGCGGCTACACCTTC
TRBD2	TRBV5-1	.	TRBJ2-2	CASSPGLAGTGELFF	TGCGCCAGCAGCCCGGGACTAGCGGGAACCGGGGAGCTGTTTTTT
.	TRBV28	.	TRBJ1-1	CASSPGLHMNTEAFF	TGTGCCAGCAGTCCAGGGTTGCACATGAACACTGAAGCTTTCTTT
.	TRBV5-1	.	TRBJ1-2	CASSLEPASNYGYTF	TGCGCCAGCAGCTTGGAACCAGCGTCTAACTATGGCTACACCTTC
.	TRBV7-3	once	TRBJ2-2	CASSVGGGTGELFF	TGTGCCAGCAGTGTTGGGGGAGGTACCGGGGAGCTGTTTTTT
TRBD1	TRBV5-3	.	TRBJ1-5	CARSPLPGQSSLSNQPQHF	TGTGCCAGAAGCCCGCTACCGGGACAGTCTTCACTTAGCAATCAGCCCCAGCATTTT
.	TRBV27	.	TRBJ1-6	CASSLGTPNSPLHF	TGTGCCAGCAGTTTGGGGACACCAAATTCACCCCTCCACTTT
TRBD1	TRBV5-1	.	TRBJ2-6	CASSPWTGTSGANVLTF	TGCGCCAGCAGCCCATGGACAGGAACTTCTGGGGCCAACGTCCTGACTTTC
.	TRBV6-4	.	TRBJ1-5	CASSYGPNQPQHF	TGTGCCAGCAGTTATGGGCCAAATCAGCCCCAGCATTTT
.	TRBV6-6	.	TRBJ1-1	CASSYAEALTEAFF	TGTGCCAGCAGTTACGCCGAGGCCCTCACTGAAGCTTTCTTT
.	TRBV28	.	TRBJ1-6	CATTAGQRGSPLHF	TGTGCCACCACGGCGGGGCAAAGGGGTTCACCCCTCCACTTT
.	TRBV3-1/TRBV3-2	.	TRBJ1-3	CASSPGILSGNTIYF	TGTGCCAGCAGCCCCGGGATCCTTTCTGGAAACACCATATATTTT
TRBD1	TRBV5-1	.	TRBJ2-7	CASSLEVTGGEQYF	TGCGCCAGCAGCTTGGAAGTGACAGGGGGCGAGCAGTACTTC
TRBD1	TRBV28	.	TRBJ2-7	CASRDRGGSYEQYF	TGTGCCAGCAGAGACAGGGGAGGATCCTACGAGCAGTACTTC
TRBD1	TRBV29-1	.	TRBJ1-3	CSDPDRDSGNTIYF	TGCAGCGATCCAGACAGGGATTCTGGAAACACCATATATTTT
.	TRBV7-9	.	TRBJ1-4	CASSLDRGTNEKLFF	TGTGCCAGCAGCTTAGATCGGGGGACTAATGAAAAACTGTTTTTT
.	TRBV2	.	TRBJ1-1	CASLLPEAGRRGAFF	TGTGCCAGCCTTTTGCCCGAGGCGGGGCGGCGGGGAGCTTTCTTT
.	TRBV6-5	.	TRBJ1-1	CATIQGGERPEAFF	TGTGCCACTATCCAAGGGGGGGAAAGACCTGAAGCTTTCTTT
.	TRBV18	.	TRBJ2-2	CASSPEEGELFF	TGTGCCAGCTCACCTGAGGAGGGGGAGCTGTTTTTT
TRBD1	TRBV6-6	.	TRBJ1-1	CASRLDRGNTEAFF	TGTGCCAGCAGGTTGGACAGGGGGAACACTGAAGCTTTCTTT
TRBD1	TRBV12-3/TRBV12-4	.	TRBJ1-2	CASSIQGRHGYTF	TGTGCCAGCAGTATACAGGGGCGTCATGGCTACACCTTC
TRBD1	TRBV11-2	.	TRBJ1-6	CASSPQGGNSPLHF	TGTGCCAGCAGCCCTCAGGGGGGCAATTCACCCCTCCACTTT
TRBD1	TRBV30	.	TRBJ1-1	CAWSFRDRDLEAFF	TGTGCCTGGTCCTTCCGGGACAGGGACTTGGAAGCTTTCTTT
TRBD1	TRBV27	.	TRBJ1-1	CASSLYPQGARTEAFF	TGTGCCAGCAGTTTATACCCACAGGGGGCGAGGACTGAAGCTTTCTTT
TRBD1	TRBV15	.	TRBJ2-7	CATSREGQSYEQYF	TGTGCCACCAGCAGAGAGGGACAGTCCTACGAGCAGTACTTC
TRBD1	TRBV28	few	TRBJ2-1	CASSSSGQGDNEQFF	TGTGCCAGCAGCTCCTCCGGACAGGGAGACAATGAGCAGTTCTTC